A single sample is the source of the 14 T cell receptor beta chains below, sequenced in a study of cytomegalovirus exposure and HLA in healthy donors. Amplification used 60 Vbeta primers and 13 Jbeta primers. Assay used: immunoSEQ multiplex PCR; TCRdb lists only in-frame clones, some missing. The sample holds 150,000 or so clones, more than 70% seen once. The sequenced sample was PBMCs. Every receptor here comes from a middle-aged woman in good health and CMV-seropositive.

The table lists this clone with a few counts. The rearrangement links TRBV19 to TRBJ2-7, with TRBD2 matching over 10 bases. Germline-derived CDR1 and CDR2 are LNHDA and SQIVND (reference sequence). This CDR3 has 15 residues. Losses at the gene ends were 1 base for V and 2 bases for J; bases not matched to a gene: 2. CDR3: CASSIGTSGAYEQYF. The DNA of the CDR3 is TGTGCCAGTAGTATAGGGACTAGCGGAGCCTACGAGCAGTACTTC.

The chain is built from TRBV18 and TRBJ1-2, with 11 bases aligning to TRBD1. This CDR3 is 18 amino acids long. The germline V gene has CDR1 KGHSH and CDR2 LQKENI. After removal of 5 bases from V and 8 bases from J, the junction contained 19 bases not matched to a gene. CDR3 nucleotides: TGTGCCAGCTCAAGGACAGGGGGCAAAGGCACCCAGCTCTTGGGCTACACCTTC. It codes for CASSRTGGKGTQLLGYTF.

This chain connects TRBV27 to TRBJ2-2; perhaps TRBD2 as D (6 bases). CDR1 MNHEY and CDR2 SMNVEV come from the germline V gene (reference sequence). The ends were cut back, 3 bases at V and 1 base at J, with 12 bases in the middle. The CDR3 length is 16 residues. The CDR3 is CASSFWSSGNTGELFF. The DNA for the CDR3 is TGTGCCAGCAGTTTTTGGAGTAGCGGGAACACCGGGGAGCTGTTTTTT.

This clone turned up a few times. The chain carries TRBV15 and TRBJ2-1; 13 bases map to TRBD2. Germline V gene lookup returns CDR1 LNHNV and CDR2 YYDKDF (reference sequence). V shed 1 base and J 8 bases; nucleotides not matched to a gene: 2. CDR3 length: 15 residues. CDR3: CATSRVGTSGDEQFF. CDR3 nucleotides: TGTGCCACCAGCAGAGTTGGGACTAGCGGGGATGAGCAGTTCTTC.

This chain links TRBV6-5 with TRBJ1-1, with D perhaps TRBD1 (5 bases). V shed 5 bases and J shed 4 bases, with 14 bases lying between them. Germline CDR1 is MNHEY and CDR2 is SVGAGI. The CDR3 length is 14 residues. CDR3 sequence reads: CASSRTRGGTEAFF. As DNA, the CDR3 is TGTGCCAGCAGTCGAACGAGGGGAGGCACTGAAGCTTTCTTT.

CDR3 DNA sequence: TGCGCCAGCAGTGAAGGGGGACTAGCGAGCGAGCAGTACTTC. It encodes CASSEGGLASEQYF. This rearrangement joins TRBV10-1 to TRBJ2-7; 10 nucleotides match TRBD2. This CDR3 comprises 14 residues. CDR1 is WNHNN and CDR2 is SYGVQD in the germline V gene (reference sequence). V lost 3 bases to trimming and J lost 6 bases; unmatched junction nucleotides: 5.

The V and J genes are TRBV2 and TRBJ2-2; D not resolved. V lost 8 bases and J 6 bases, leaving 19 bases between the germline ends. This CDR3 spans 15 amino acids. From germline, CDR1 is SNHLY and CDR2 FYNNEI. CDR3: CASLWLMTPPGELFF. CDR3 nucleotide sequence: TGTGCCAGCCTTTGGCTTATGACACCCCCCGGGGAGCTGTTTTTT.

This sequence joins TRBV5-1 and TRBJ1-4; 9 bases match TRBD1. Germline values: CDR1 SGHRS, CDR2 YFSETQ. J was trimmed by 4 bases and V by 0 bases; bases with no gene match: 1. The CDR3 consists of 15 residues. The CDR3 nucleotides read TGCGCCAGCAGCTTGGGGGACAGGGTTAATGAAAAACTGTTTTTT. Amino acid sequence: CASSLGDRVNEKLFF.

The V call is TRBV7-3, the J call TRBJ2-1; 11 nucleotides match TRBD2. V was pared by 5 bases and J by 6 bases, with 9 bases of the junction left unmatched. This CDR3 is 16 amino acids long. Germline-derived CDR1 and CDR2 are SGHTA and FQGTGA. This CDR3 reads CASSPPGLAGGNEQFF. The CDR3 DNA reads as TGTGCCAGCAGCCCGCCGGGGCTAGCGGGAGGCAATGAGCAGTTCTTC.

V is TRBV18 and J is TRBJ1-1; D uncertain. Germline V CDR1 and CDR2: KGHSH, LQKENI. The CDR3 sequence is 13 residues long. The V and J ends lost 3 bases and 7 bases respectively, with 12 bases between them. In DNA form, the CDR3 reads TGTGCCAGCTCACCCAACCCAGGAAATGAAGCTTTCTTT. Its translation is CASSPNPGNEAFF.

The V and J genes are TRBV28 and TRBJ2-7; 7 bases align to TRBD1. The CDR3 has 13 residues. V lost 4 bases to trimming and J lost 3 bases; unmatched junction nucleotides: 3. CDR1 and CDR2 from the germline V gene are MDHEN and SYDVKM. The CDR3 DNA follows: TGTGCCAGCAGTTCTCAGGGGGTCTACGAGCAGTACTTC. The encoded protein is CASSSQGVYEQYF. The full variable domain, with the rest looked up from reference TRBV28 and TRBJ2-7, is DVKVTQSSRYLVKRTGEKVFLECVQDMDHENMFWYRQDPGLGLRLIYFSYDVKMKEKGDIPEGYSVSREKKERFSLILESASTNQTSMYLCASSSQGVYEQYFGPGTRLTVT.

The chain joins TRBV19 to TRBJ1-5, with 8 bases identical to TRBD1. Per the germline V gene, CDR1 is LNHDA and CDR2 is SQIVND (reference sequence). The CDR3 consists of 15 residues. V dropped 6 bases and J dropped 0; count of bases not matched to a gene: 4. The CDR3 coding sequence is TGTGCCAGTAGCGACAGGGGCTATAGCAATCAGCCCCAGCATTTT. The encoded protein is CASSDRGYSNQPQHF.

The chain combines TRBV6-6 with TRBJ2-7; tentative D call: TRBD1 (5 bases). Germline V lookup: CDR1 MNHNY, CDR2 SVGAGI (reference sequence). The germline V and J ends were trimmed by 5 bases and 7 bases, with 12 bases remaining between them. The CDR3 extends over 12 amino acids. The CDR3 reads CASSPQGWEQYF. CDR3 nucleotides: TGTGCCAGCAGTCCTCAGGGATGGGAGCAGTACTTC.

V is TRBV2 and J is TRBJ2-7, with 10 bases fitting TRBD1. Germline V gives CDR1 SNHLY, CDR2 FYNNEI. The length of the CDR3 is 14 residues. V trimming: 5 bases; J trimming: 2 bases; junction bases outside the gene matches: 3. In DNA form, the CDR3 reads TGTGCCAGCAGTCCCGGGACAGGGGCCTACGAGCAGTACTTC. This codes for CASSPGTGAYEQYF.